This T cell receptor beta chain appears in the sequencing data of a study of T cell responses to AZD1222 COVID-19 vaccine. Whole-study findings and limits: Close to half of spike-specific TCRs reportedly recognize unmutated variant regions. With two AZD1222 doses given, Spike-specific TCR breadth and depth both rose.

Note on this clone: Its antigen is not known.

Germline V gene data show CDR1 as MNHEY and CDR2 as SVGAGI. V was shortened by 6 bases and J by 7 bases, with 10 bases between the two germline ends. CDR3 length equals 12 residues. Some clones are missing from TCRdb's copy, which holds only in-frame ones; the method was immunoSEQ multiplex PCR. The sample holds 170,000 or so clones, 85% to 95% seen once. The V call is TRBV6-5, the J call TRBJ1-5; unclear D gene. The source of this sequence is an adult in good health. The sample was peripheral blood, taken on day 0 of AZD1222 vaccination. CDR3 in amino acids: CASSQVGQPQHF. CDR3 nucleotide sequence: TGTGCCAGCAGCCAGGTTGGGCAGCCCCAGCATTTT.